The 16 T cell receptor beta chains given below trace back to one sample, sequenced in a study of blood T cell repertoires in COVID-19 (dated by TCRdb to 2020 to 2021). Libraries were made using the immunoSEQ multiplex PCR assay. TCRdb took this table from immuneACCESS and kept in-frame rearrangements with V and J called. Such tables lack part of the clones; where checked against another copy, unresolved V genes explain under half of the gap, and the rest is unexplained. This sample is represented by 90,000 to 100,000 clones; about 83% of them were singletons. The top ten hold approximately 20% of the sample. The sequenced sample was peripheral blood. These receptors were taken from an older woman with COVID-19, enrolled during active disease.

The gene calls are TRBV4-2 and TRBJ1-5, with a weak D call TRBD1 (6 bases). There are 16 residues in the CDR3. The germline CDR1 and CDR2 sequences are LGHNA and YNFKEQ. V gave up 2 bases and J gave up 5 bases, with 16 bases separating them. DNA for the CDR3: TGTGCCAGCAGCCAAAGCAGGGGCCCTCGTGATCAGCCCCAGCATTTT. As protein: CASSQSRGPRDQPQHF.

Here the CDR3 DNA reads TGTGCCACCAGTGATTTGAGGATACTATGGGGGCCAGCGAACCTCCTTCTAATAAACTATGGCTACACCTTC. It is translated as CATSDLRILWGPANLLLINYGYTF. This chain joins TRBV24-1 and TRBJ1-2; D is perhaps TRBD1 (6 bases). This CDR3 contains 24 residues. In germline, CDR1 is KGHDR, CDR2 SFDVKD. Trimming left V 0 bases short and J 2 bases short, with 36 bases between.

This chain joins TRBV4-1 and TRBJ2-7; D may be TRBD1 (5 bases). The germline CDR1 and CDR2 sequences are MGHRA and YSYEKL. The CDR3 sequence is 13 residues long. V gave up 3 bases and J gave up 0 bases, with 6 bases separating them. The CDR3 here is CASSHRDSYEQYF. The CDR3 DNA sequence: TGCGCCAGCAGCCACAGGGACTCCTACGAGCAGTACTTC.

This clone was recorded only once. V usage is TRBV5-6 and J usage is TRBJ2-2; 7 nucleotides align to TRBD1. CDR1 is SGHDT and CDR2 is YYEEEE in the germline V gene. The CDR3 runs to 14 residues. With 4 bases clipped from V and 5 bases from J, the junction kept 5 bases outside the gene matches. CDR3 sequence reads: CASSLEQGTGELFF. The CDR3 nucleotides are TGTGCCAGCAGCCTCGAACAGGGGACCGGGGAGCTGTTTTTT.

Concerning this clone: A much bigger clone sits one base away, suggesting this may be a read error. The rearrangement links TRBV5-6 to TRBJ2-5, with D perhaps matching TRBD1 (6 bases). This CDR3 has 14 amino acids. CDR1 and CDR2 from the germline V gene are SGHDT and YYEEEE. The CDR3 spells CASCFWGRRETQYF. CDR3 sequence (DNA): TGTGCCAGCTGCTTTTGGGGGCGACGGGAGACCCAGTACTTC.

J is TRBJ2-1 and V is TRBV6-2 or TRBV6-3; 7 bases fit TRBD2. Unmatched junction bases numbered 4, after V lost 4 bases and J lost 4 bases. CDR1 MNHEY and CDR2 SVGEGT come from the germline V gene. The CDR3 contains 14 residues. CDR3: CASSSISGYNEQFF. As DNA, the CDR3 is TGTGCCAGCAGTTCTATTAGCGGGTACAATGAGCAGTTCTTC.

Only one count was recorded for this clone. This chain uses TRBV6-6 with TRBJ1-3; 10 positions match TRBD1. The CDR3 totals 16 residues. Germline-derived CDR1 and CDR2 are MNHNY and SVGAGI (reference sequence). The V gene end was trimmed by 2 bases and the J gene end by 3 bases; junction bases not matched to a gene: 4. The CDR3 loop reads CASSYTTGGGGNTIYF. Here the CDR3 DNA reads TGTGCCAGCAGTTACACGACAGGGGGCGGTGGAAACACCATATATTTT.

The V call is TRBV3-1 (or the pseudogene TRBV3-2), the J call TRBJ2-7, with 10 bases aligning to TRBD2. CDR3 length equals 17 residues. Trimming took 0 bases from V and 0 from J; bases not matched to a gene: 5. Germline V gives CDR1 LGHDT, CDR2 YNNKEL (reference sequence). CDR3 in amino acids: CASSQDSGGVHSYEQYF. The CDR3 nucleotides read TGTGCCAGCAGCCAAGACAGCGGGGGGGTCCACTCCTACGAGCAGTACTTC.

The chain couples TRBV4-3 to TRBJ2-1, with D maybe TRBD1 (5 bases). The V gene's germline CDR1 is LGHNA and CDR2 YSLEER. This CDR3 spans 16 amino acids. The germline V and J ends were trimmed by 3 bases and 2 bases, with 14 bases remaining between them. CDR3 protein: CASSHRAQGAYNEQFF. CDR3 in DNA: TGCGCCAGCAGCCATAGGGCGCAGGGTGCCTACAATGAGCAGTTCTTC.

The genes are TRBV11-2 and TRBJ1-4; TRBD1 matches 8 bases. J gave up 2 bases and V 6 bases, and 2 bases lay outside the gene matches. CDR3 length equals 14 residues. CDR1 and CDR2 (germline): SGHAT, FQNNGV. CDR3 amino acids: CASSSGGTNEKLFF. Here the CDR3 DNA reads TGTGCCAGCAGTTCAGGGGGCACTAATGAAAAACTGTTTTTT.

J is TRBJ2-1 and V is TRBV5-8; 12 bases are a match to TRBD1. The CDR3 is 16 residues long. The germline gives CDR1 SGHTS, CDR2 YDEGEE. The V gene end was trimmed by 0 bases and the J gene end by 7 bases; junction bases not matched to a gene: 5. The CDR3 region has the DNA TGTGCCAGCAGCTTGGCGGGACAGGGGGCCTGGAATGAGCAGTTCTTC. Its protein is CASSLAGQGAWNEQFF.

The chain carries TRBV29-1 and TRBJ1-1, with D possibly being TRBD1 (5 bases). Germline assignment: CDR1 SQVTM and CDR2 ANQGSEA. V lost 7 bases to trimming and J lost 1 base, with 10 bases between them. The CDR3 is 12 amino acids. CDR3 nucleotide sequence: TGCAGCGCTACTACAGGGAACACTGAAGCTTTCTTT. Protein product: CSATTGNTEAFF.

The V call is TRBV3-1 (or the pseudogene TRBV3-2), the J call TRBJ1-1; TRBD1 agrees at 11 bases. Trimming removed 3 bases from V and 4 bases from J; junction bases left unmatched: 7. The CDR3 is made up of 16 amino acids. The germline V gene encodes CDR1 LGHDT and CDR2 YNNKEL (reference sequence). The CDR3 DNA reads TGTGCCAGCAGCCATCGCGGACAGGGGGCAGTCACTGAAGCTTTCTTT. Protein product: CASSHRGQGAVTEAFF.

The CDR3 protein is CASSPGQARLYEQYF. As DNA, the CDR3 is TGTGCCAGCTCACCCGGACAGGCCCGTCTCTACGAGCAGTACTTC. The chain has TRBV18 and TRBJ2-7, with TRBD1 matching over 7 bases. Germline CDR1 and CDR2: KGHSH and LQKENI. Unmatched junction bases numbered 8, after V lost 3 bases and J lost 3 bases. CDR3 length: 15 residues.

The chain couples TRBV5-5 to TRBJ2-5; the D gene is possibly TRBD2 (5 bases). The V and J ends lost 0 bases and 7 bases respectively, with 13 bases between them. Germline V CDR1 and CDR2: SGHKS, YYEKEE (reference sequence). This CDR3 comprises 14 residues. Here the CDR3 reads CASSLGMDSATQYF. The CDR3 DNA reads as TGTGCCAGCAGCTTGGGTATGGATAGCGCGACCCAGTACTTC.

This clone showed up just a few times. The chain recombines TRBV19 with TRBJ1-4, with 7 bases that match TRBD1. V trimming: 6 bases; J trimming: 8 bases; junction bases outside the gene matches: 6. This CDR3 is 13 amino acids long. Germline CDR1 and CDR2: LNHDA and SQIVND (reference sequence). CDR3 amino acids: CASSGQAGEKLFF. CDR3 nucleotides: TGTGCCAGTAGCGGACAGGCGGGGGAAAAACTGTTTTTT. Complete variable domain (other parts from reference TRBV19 and TRBJ1-4): DGGITQSPKYLFRKEGQNVTLSCEQNLNHDAMYWYRQDPGQGLRLIYYSQIVNDFQKGDIAEGYSVSREKKESFPLTVTSAQKNPTAFYLCASSGQAGEKLFFGSGTQLSVL.